This T cell receptor (beta chain) was documented in a study of cytomegalovirus exposure and HLA in healthy donors (dated by TCRdb to between 2016 and 2019). In the study overall: In an earlier analysis of around 540 of the donors, less than 350 Gb of sequence data and 117 million unique TCR beta sequences from about 190 million T cells were reported. An early release covering just under 650 HLA-typed donors comprised roughly 300 gigabases of sequencing data and approximately 80 million unique TCR sequences. Of the roughly 420 genotyped donors, less than 85% were placed in the genetic ancestry cluster associated with self-reported Caucasian donors. The study aimed to test whether signatures of past pathogen exposure could be identified by cataloging public T cell receptors. The study profiled the T cell repertoires of some 610 subjects by immunosequencing and related them to cytomegalovirus serostatus. Along with the approximately 670-subject first cohort, a separate validation cohort of some 130 different subjects was used. High-throughput TCR immunosequencing, statistical association of individual TCRs with disease status, and machine learning were combined to predict cytomegalovirus infection status. A later analysis re-examined previously published TCR beta repertoires from several hundred donors and added high-resolution HLA genotyping to investigate patterns of TCR occurrence. The later analysis used no new phenotypic data to find candidate immune exposures, relying instead on TCR beta sequences and their occurrence across donors. To decide whether each TCR beta V gene segment behaved as functional or pseudogenic, an earlier analysis of some 580 of the donors relied on high-throughput TCR beta sequencing. Donor age, sex, ethnicity and CMV serostatus were collected together with the repertoire data. A later genetic analysis used genome-wide SNP genotypes for about three fifths of the 666 donors, treating that subset as a discovery cohort. All discovery cohort repertoires had been generated on a single sequencing platform. Class I and class II HLA loci were covered by the typing at four-digit resolution. The number of typed donors differed by locus: 629-630 for A, B, C, DRB1 and DQB1; 500 to 550 for DQA1; some 590 for DPA1; and 400 to 480 for DPB1. Several DR-DQ haplotypes were treated as single units for association and clustering because of strong linkage in the cohort. Across some 400 genotyped donors of the cohort, an average of about 240,000 unique TCR beta nucleotide sequences per donor were sequenced, and about a sixth of those sequences were non-productive.

The cohort consisted of more than 650 healthy bone marrow donors. At the time of sampling, all cohort members were nominally healthy, though unrecorded immune exposures were likely present. The donor was CMV seronegative and was included in the group of approximately 350 seronegative cohort members. Every donor gave a peripheral blood sample, and the peripheral blood mononuclear cells from that sample were used for TCR beta sequencing. The Qiagen DNeasy Blood Extraction Kit was used to extract genomic DNA from the blood cell samples. Results and caveats for the whole study, not just this receptor: According to a later genetic analysis, donors in an Asian-associated ancestry cluster had fewer N-insertions in productive TCRs than the approximately 630-donor mean. According to the authors, the approach could potentially be generalized to other disease states and immunological phenotypes. The earlier analysis of around 600 of the donors excluded roughly 16 rarely observed V segments, including chromosome 9 orphons, because counts were too low. Roughly uniform sequencing depth across donors was assumed in presence/absence analyses, although this assumption may not hold. A further reported finding was that TCR beta sequences accurately predicted the HLA-A and HLA-B alleles for most subjects in the first cohort. In vitro tests confirmed that a few of the cytomegalovirus-associated TCR beta chains recognize cytomegalovirus antigens. The study listed 164 TCR beta chains as associated with cytomegalovirus. Most TCR sequences were seen in very few donors, while some public TCRs were found in many individuals. In a later genetic analysis, a missense DCLRE1C variant was associated with V-gene and J-gene trimming of TCR beta chains, and the association was replicated in an independent cohort. The only immune exposure information available for the cohort was CMV serostatus. According to a later analysis, parvovirus B19, influenza, CMV and Epstein-Barr virus appeared linked to several top co-occurrence clusters. Assigning TCR associations to individual alleles was difficult when HLA alleles, especially DR and DQ, strongly co-occurred. In this cohort, only TCR beta chains were sequenced, and detectable features were limited by the absence of alpha or paired-chain data. Correlated functional status among segregating V segments might be attributable to linkage disequilibrium, but an unknown experimental factor could not be ruled out. The sequencing pipeline was judged likely to have produced a cluster of highly shared sequence variants as a technical artifact. The classifier was reported to diagnose cytomegalovirus status with high specificity and sensitivity in both the original and validation cohorts. In an earlier analysis of roughly 560 of the donors, most TCR beta V segments were observed in productive rearrangements about 90% or about 30% of the time, broadly matching IMGT annotations. In a later analysis, HLA-associated TCR beta chains showed more clonal expansion and lower generation probabilities than non-associated chains that were equally common. Some IMGT-functional V segments, including TRBV6-2 and TRBV6-3, could not be told apart with the 87-base-pair reads, so those segments were excluded. In a later analysis, most CMV-associated TCR beta chains were found to appear HLA-restricted, with HLA associations seemingly driven largely by CMV exposure. Because HLA typing was unavailable for some donors at each locus, only the typed subset was used in association tests. At a false discovery rate of 0.05, a later analysis linked under 20,000 TCR beta sequences to specific HLA alleles. In a later analysis, the rate of TCR association differed among HLA loci, with DRB1 alleles having the most associated TCRs and HLA-C alleles having the fewest.

As to this clone: This clone's antigen is unknown. Base qualities were left out, and no much larger clone turns up one base away.

Its CDR3 holds 14 amino acids, cysteine through phenylalanine. The CDR3 DNA has 42 bases and is translated from base 1. Trimming costs V 5 bases and J 6 bases, and their ends lie 16 bases apart. Sequences SGHTA (CDR1) and FQGNSA (CDR2) are obtained from the germline V gene. The library came from the immunoSEQ multiplex PCR assay. The multiplex PCR relied on a mix of 60 forward primers for TCR Vbeta segments and 13 reverse primers for TCR Jbeta segments. The CDR3 region of rearranged TCR beta genes was amplified from genomic DNA by a multiplex PCR assay. On the Illumina HiSeq System, the amplified TCR beta libraries were sequenced as 87-base-pair reads. The authors' analysis ran thus. A later analysis counted tens of millions of unique TCR beta chains across the 666 repertoires, and around 9.9 million of these chains were shared by at least two donors. Raw reads were error-corrected and collapsed into unique sequences by a nearest-neighbor algorithm in which closely related sequences were merged to remove PCR and sequencing errors. V, D and J gene segments were assigned by aligning CDR3 sequences to IMGT reference sequences. For a sequence to be retained, a match of at least six nucleotides to both a V gene segment and a J gene segment was required. Rearrangements were classified as productive when the CDR3 lacked stop codons and remained in frame with V and J, and all other rearrangements were classified as non-productive. Following IMGT convention, CDR3 was defined as the stretch from the second conserved V-encoded cysteine up to the conserved J-encoded phenylalanine. The earlier analysis of roughly 590 of the donors excluded sequences that lacked an unambiguous match to a single V gene segment. An earlier analysis of a few hundred of the donors classified V segments as functional when productive rearrangements were above 56.7% and as segregating when the standard deviation between donors was above 5%. A statistical classification framework was built for diagnosing cytomegalovirus status from the catalog of TCR beta chain sequences. In a later analysis, V and J genes were assigned by comparing TCR nucleotide sequences against IMGT/GENE-DB human TR gene sequences. Using the TCRdist pipeline, a later analysis assigned CDR3 sequences along with most-parsimonious VDJ recombination scenarios. In a later analysis, each TCR beta chain was defined by its CDR3 amino acid sequence together with its V-gene family, and reads lacking a unique V-gene family were excluded. As a way to deal with suspected cross-contamination and a sequencing artifact, a later analysis dropped roughly 600 nucleotide sequences that were highly shared and had low generation probability. A later analysis calculated a clonal expansion index for each public chain from normalized within-repertoire ranks of inferred template counts. A later analysis computed generation probabilities with a VDJ recombination model fitted to out-of-frame rearrangements, and checked the results against IGoR. In a later analysis, hypergeometric tests were used to score TCR-TCR, TCR-HLA and TCR-CMV co-occurrence, with a repertoire-size bias correction applied to TCR pairs. In a later analysis, false discovery rates were estimated by permuting HLA or CMV assignments 20 times. In a later analysis, co-occurring TCRs were grouped using DBSCAN, with TCRdist sequence similarity added in when clustering inside HLA-allele-positive subsets. For co-occurrence clustering, repertoires with fewer than 30,000 or more than 120,000 public chains were excluded, along with 5 or 6 repertoires with anomalous nucleotide sharing. Here the immuneACCESS table is served through TCRdb, limited to in-frame sequences with V and J called. Missing clones are a known gap in these copies; in checked studies unresolved V genes cover under half, and the rest lacks a known reason. That table is the source of V, J and clone size, and D and trimming were worked out from the DNA. This sample holds 150,000 to 200,000 clones; roughly 80% were observed only once. 4.3% of the sample belongs to the ten largest clones.

The sequenced sample was PBMCs. This receptor was taken from a man aged 35-49 years in good health and CMV-seronegative. This chain is built from TRBV7-2 and TRBJ1-2, with the D gene too uncertain to name. The DNA sequence is TGTGCCAGCAGCCCTCCCGGTGTATCTAATGGCTACACCTTC. Its amino acids are CASSPPGVSNGYTF.